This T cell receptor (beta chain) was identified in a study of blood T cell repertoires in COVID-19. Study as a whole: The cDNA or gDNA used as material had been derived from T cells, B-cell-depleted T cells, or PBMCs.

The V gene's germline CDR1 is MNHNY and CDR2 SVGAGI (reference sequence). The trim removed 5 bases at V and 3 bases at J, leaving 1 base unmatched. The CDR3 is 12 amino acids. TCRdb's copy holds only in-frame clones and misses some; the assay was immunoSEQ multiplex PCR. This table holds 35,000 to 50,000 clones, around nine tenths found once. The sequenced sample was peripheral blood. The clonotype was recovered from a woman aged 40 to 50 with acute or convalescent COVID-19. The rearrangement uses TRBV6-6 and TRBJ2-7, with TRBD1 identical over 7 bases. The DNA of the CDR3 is TGTGCCAGCAGTCGGGACAGCTACGAGCAGTACTTC. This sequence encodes CASSRDSYEQYF.